These T cell receptor beta chains were read from a single sample in a study of blood T cells in healthy people across ages. TCRdb passed the 5' RACE reads through MiXCR, listing each CDR3 protein once. This table holds about 970,000 distinct CDR3 sequences, roughly 51% found once. The sample consisted of blood. These receptors originate from a woman aged 55-70 years in good health. Each CDR3 is given with its conserved first and last residue. A D gene is named only where the DNA matches it firmly. Only part of the rows carry a size: once, few, many, or a class if the clone is expanded.

v_gene: TRBV28; d_gene: TRBD2; j_gene: TRBJ2-5; abundance: few; CDR3aa: CASRTLAGEQYF; CDR3nt: TGTGCCAGCAGGACGCTAGCGGGAGAGCAGTACTTC
v_gene: TRBV4-1; d_gene: .; j_gene: TRBJ2-7; abundance: few; CDR3aa: CASSLPLGSGSSEQYF; CDR3nt: TGCGCCAGCAGCCTCCCCCTCGGTTCGGGGAGCAGCGAGCAGTACTTC
v_gene: TRBV18; d_gene: .; j_gene: TRBJ2-3; abundance: few; CDR3aa: CASSLNRRGGTDTQYF; CDR3nt: TGTGCCAGCTCACTAAACCGGAGGGGAGGCACAGATACGCAGTATTTT
v_gene: TRBV12-3/TRBV12-4; d_gene: TRBD1; j_gene: TRBJ2-5; abundance: .; CDR3aa: CASSRAGTGRLKTQYF; CDR3nt: TGTGCCAGCAGTAGGGCCGGGACAGGGAGATTGAAGACCCAGTACTTC
v_gene: TRBV27; d_gene: TRBD2; j_gene: TRBJ2-5; abundance: .; CDR3aa: CASSPLAGVKETQYF; CDR3nt: TGTGCCAGCAGTCCCCTAGCGGGAGTTAAAGAGACCCAGTACTTC
v_gene: TRBV20-1; d_gene: .; j_gene: TRBJ2-5; abundance: few; CDR3aa: CSALVLNRETQYF; CDR3nt: TGCAGTGCCCTGGTGCTGAATAGGGAGACCCAGTACTTC
v_gene: TRBV20-1; d_gene: TRBD2; j_gene: TRBJ2-3; abundance: .; CDR3aa: CSAVSFGLAGATSTDTQYF; CDR3nt: TGCAGTGCTGTCTCATTTGGGCTAGCGGGGGCAACTAGCACAGATACGCAGTATTTT
v_gene: TRBV7-9; d_gene: .; j_gene: TRBJ2-3; abundance: once; CDR3aa: CASSFLSDSKQGRTDTQYF; CDR3nt: TGTGCCAGCAGCTTCCTATCCGACTCAAAACAGGGCCGCACAGATACGCAGTATTTT
v_gene: TRBV28; d_gene: TRBD2; j_gene: TRBJ2-7; abundance: .; CDR3aa: CASSPGLAGRLNYEQYF; CDR3nt: TGTGCCAGCAGTCCCGGACTAGCGGGAAGACTGAACTACGAGCAGTACTTC
v_gene: TRBV27; d_gene: .; j_gene: TRBJ2-7; abundance: .; CDR3aa: CASRPWTYNEQYF; CDR3nt: TGTGCCAGCAGACCTTGGACCTACAATGAGCAGTACTTC
v_gene: TRBV29-1; d_gene: .; j_gene: TRBJ2-5; abundance: .; CDR3aa: CSAENGGETQYF; CDR3nt: TGCAGCGCGGAAAACGGGGGAGAGACCCAGTACTTC
v_gene: TRBV5-1; d_gene: .; j_gene: TRBJ2-6; abundance: once; CDR3aa: CASSGEAGANVLTF; CDR3nt: TGCGCCAGCAGCGGGGAGGCGGGGGCCAACGTCCTGACTTTC
v_gene: TRBV20-1; d_gene: TRBD2; j_gene: TRBJ2-1; abundance: .; CDR3aa: CSARDPTSTPYNEQFF; CDR3nt: TGCAGTGCTAGAGATCCGACTAGCACCCCCTACAATGAGCAGTTCTTC
v_gene: TRBV20-1; d_gene: .; j_gene: TRBJ2-1; abundance: .; CDR3aa: CSARKSLLSYNEQFF; CDR3nt: TGCAGTGCTAGAAAGTCTCTCCTCTCCTACAATGAGCAGTTCTTC
v_gene: TRBV15; d_gene: .; j_gene: TRBJ1-1; abundance: .; CDR3aa: CATGGAGNTEAFF; CDR3nt: TGTGCCACCGGAGGGGCCGGGAACACTGAAGCTTTCTTT
v_gene: TRBV28; d_gene: TRBD2; j_gene: TRBJ2-1; abundance: few; CDR3aa: CGSTSNNEQFF; CDR3nt: TGTGGCTCGACTAGCAACAATGAGCAGTTCTTC
v_gene: TRBV7-9; d_gene: .; j_gene: TRBJ2-5; abundance: .; CDR3aa: CASSLAPLEYQETQYF; CDR3nt: TGTGCCAGCAGCTTAGCACCTCTGGAGTACCAAGAGACCCAGTACTTC
v_gene: TRBV5-1; d_gene: .; j_gene: TRBJ2-6; abundance: many; CDR3aa: CASSPGISGANVLTF; CDR3nt: TGCGCCAGCAGCCCAGGGATCTCTGGGGCCAACGTCCTGACTTTC
v_gene: TRBV21-1; d_gene: .; j_gene: TRBJ1-5; abundance: .; CDR3aa: CASSDRELYSNQPQHF; CDR3nt: TGTGCCAGCTCGGACAGGGAGCTATATAGCAATCAGCCCCAGCATTTT
v_gene: TRBV2; d_gene: TRBD1; j_gene: TRBJ1-5; abundance: few; CDR3aa: CASSRGQGGEGNQPQHF; CDR3nt: TGTGCCAGCAGTAGAGGACAGGGCGGTGAGGGCAATCAGCCCCAGCATTTT
v_gene: TRBV7-2; d_gene: TRBD1; j_gene: TRBJ2-2; abundance: .; CDR3aa: CASSLLQGGAGELFF; CDR3nt: TGTGCCAGCAGCTTACTACAGGGGGGCGCCGGGGAGCTGTTTTTT
v_gene: TRBV4-1; d_gene: TRBD2; j_gene: TRBJ2-5; abundance: .; CDR3aa: CASSQESGGLVETQYF; CDR3nt: TGCGCCAGCAGCCAAGAGTCGGGAGGACTAGTCGAGACCCAGTACTTC
v_gene: TRBV7-9; d_gene: .; j_gene: TRBJ2-7; abundance: few; CDR3aa: CASRDIYEQYF; CDR3nt: TGTGCCAGCCGGGACATCTACGAGCAGTACTTC
v_gene: TRBV5-1; d_gene: .; j_gene: TRBJ2-2; abundance: .; CDR3aa: CASSLDRRPTGELFF; CDR3nt: TGCGCCAGCAGCTTAGATAGGAGGCCCACCGGGGAGCTGTTTTTT
v_gene: TRBV20-1; d_gene: .; j_gene: TRBJ1-4; abundance: few; CDR3aa: CSAKGEKLFF; CDR3nt: TGCAGTGCCAAGGGGGAAAAACTGTTTTTT
v_gene: TRBV28; d_gene: .; j_gene: TRBJ1-2; abundance: few; CDR3aa: CASSLAGRRNGYTF; CDR3nt: TGTGCCAGCAGTTTGGCCGGACGGAGAAATGGCTACACCTTC
v_gene: TRBV4-2; d_gene: .; j_gene: TRBJ1-4; abundance: once; CDR3aa: CASSRDWTLGGEKLFF; CDR3nt: TGTGCCAGCAGCCGGGATTGGACCCTGGGCGGTGAAAAACTGTTTTTT
v_gene: TRBV29-1; d_gene: TRBD2; j_gene: TRBJ2-3; abundance: .; CDR3aa: CSVARASGRTDTQYF; CDR3nt: TGCAGCGTTGCTAGGGCTAGCGGGAGAACAGATACGCAGTATTTT
v_gene: TRBV29-1; d_gene: TRBD1; j_gene: TRBJ1-3; abundance: .; CDR3aa: CSATGTGGSGNTIYF; CDR3nt: TGCAGCGCCACCGGGACAGGGGGCTCTGGAAACACCATATATTTT
v_gene: TRBV5-1; d_gene: .; j_gene: TRBJ1-2; abundance: few; CDR3aa: CASSLSQDYGYTF; CDR3nt: TGCGCCAGCAGCTTGAGTCAGGACTATGGCTACACCTTC
v_gene: TRBV15; d_gene: .; j_gene: TRBJ2-4; abundance: few; CDR3aa: CASFGRGAKNIQYF; CDR3nt: TGTGCCTCCTTTGGGCGGGGAGCCAAAAACATTCAGTACTTC
v_gene: TRBV11-1; d_gene: TRBD2; j_gene: TRBJ2-1; abundance: .; CDR3aa: CASSSEVLGGSEQFF; CDR3nt: TGTGCCAGCAGCTCAGAGGTGCTGGGGGGGAGTGAGCAGTTCTTC
v_gene: TRBV28; d_gene: .; j_gene: TRBJ1-1; abundance: .; CDR3aa: CASSWGAGTSNTEAFF; CDR3nt: TGTGCCAGCAGTTGGGGAGCCGGGACATCGAACACTGAAGCTTTCTTT
v_gene: TRBV7-9; d_gene: .; j_gene: TRBJ2-3; abundance: .; CDR3aa: CASSRGQDTQYF; CDR3nt: TGTGCCAGCAGCCGCGGGCAGGATACGCAGTATTTT
v_gene: TRBV7-9; d_gene: TRBD1; j_gene: TRBJ1-1; abundance: .; CDR3aa: CASSSQGASTEAFF; CDR3nt: TGTGCCAGCAGCTCACAGGGGGCGTCCACTGAAGCTTTCTTT
v_gene: TRBV4-1; d_gene: .; j_gene: TRBJ2-3; abundance: .; CDR3aa: CASSQDVSYRMTDTQYF; CDR3nt: TGCGCCAGCAGCCAAGATGTTTCTTATCGAATGACAGATACGCAGTATTTT
v_gene: TRBV6-5; d_gene: .; j_gene: TRBJ2-7; abundance: few; CDR3aa: CASSWSGHYEQYF; CDR3nt: TGTGCCAGCAGTTGGTCGGGGCACTACGAGCAGTACTTC
v_gene: TRBV4-3; d_gene: .; j_gene: TRBJ1-1; abundance: .; CDR3aa: CASSPGTGATEAFF; CDR3nt: TGCGCCAGCAGCCCCGGGACGGGGGCCACTGAAGCTTTCTTT
v_gene: TRBV3-1; d_gene: .; j_gene: TRBJ2-5; abundance: .; CDR3aa: CASSHRSPQQKETQYF; CDR3nt: TGTGCCAGCAGCCATAGAAGCCCCCAACAAAAGGAGACCCAGTACTTC
v_gene: TRBV28; d_gene: .; j_gene: TRBJ2-6; abundance: .; CDR3aa: CASSPNRVGANVLTF; CDR3nt: TGTGCCAGCAGTCCGAACAGGGTTGGGGCCAACGTCCTGACTTTC
v_gene: TRBV18; d_gene: TRBD2; j_gene: TRBJ2-7; abundance: few; CDR3aa: CASSPSYAGTSGKGDEQYF; CDR3nt: TGTGCCAGCTCACCATCATATGCAGGGACTAGCGGGAAAGGCGACGAGCAGTACTTC
v_gene: TRBV27; d_gene: .; j_gene: TRBJ2-7; abundance: .; CDR3aa: CASSPWGLVNYEQYF; CDR3nt: TGTGCCAGCAGTCCCTGGGGACTTGTGAACTACGAGCAGTACTTC
v_gene: TRBV13; d_gene: .; j_gene: TRBJ1-6; abundance: few; CDR3aa: CASRQKGGYNSPLHF; CDR3nt: TGTGCCAGCAGACAAAAGGGCGGTTATAATTCACCCCTCCACTTT
v_gene: TRBV14; d_gene: .; j_gene: TRBJ2-5; abundance: .; CDR3aa: CASSQDQGQETQYF; CDR3nt: TGTGCCAGCAGCCAGGACCAGGGCCAAGAGACCCAGTACTTC
v_gene: TRBV7-2; d_gene: .; j_gene: TRBJ1-1; abundance: .; CDR3aa: CASSFREGSTEAFF; CDR3nt: TGTGCCAGCAGCTTCAGGGAGGGGAGCACTGAAGCTTTCTTT
v_gene: TRBV29-1; d_gene: TRBD1; j_gene: TRBJ2-5; abundance: few; CDR3aa: CSVEPGGLETQYF; CDR3nt: TGCAGCGTTGAGCCAGGGGGCCTGGAGACCCAGTACTTC
v_gene: TRBV27; d_gene: .; j_gene: TRBJ2-3; abundance: many; CDR3aa: CASRARGTDTQYF; CDR3nt: TGTGCCAGCCGGGCGAGAGGCACAGATACGCAGTATTTT
v_gene: TRBV3-1; d_gene: .; j_gene: TRBJ2-5; abundance: few; CDR3aa: CASSQDPGVQETQYF; CDR3nt: TGTGCCAGCAGCCAAGACCCGGGAGTTCAAGAGACCCAGTACTTC
v_gene: TRBV25-1; d_gene: .; j_gene: TRBJ1-2; abundance: few; CDR3aa: CASSAMDYGYTF; CDR3nt: TGTGCCAGCAGCGCAATGGACTATGGCTACACCTTC
v_gene: TRBV5-5; d_gene: .; j_gene: TRBJ2-1; abundance: .; CDR3aa: CASSFPRVIYNEQFF; CDR3nt: TGTGCCAGCAGCTTCCCCAGGGTGATATACAATGAGCAGTTCTTC
v_gene: TRBV7-9; d_gene: .; j_gene: TRBJ2-4; abundance: .; CDR3aa: CASSSGPVDIQYF; CDR3nt: TGTGCCAGCAGCTCAGGACCAGTGGACATTCAGTACTTC
v_gene: TRBV28; d_gene: TRBD1; j_gene: TRBJ2-7; abundance: .; CDR3aa: CASRTPGQGSYEQYF; CDR3nt: TGTGCCAGCAGAACGCCGGGACAGGGTTCGTACGAGCAGTACTTC
v_gene: TRBV5-1; d_gene: .; j_gene: TRBJ1-6; abundance: many; CDR3aa: CASRTTEGDSPLHF; CDR3nt: TGCGCCAGCAGGACGACAGAGGGGGATTCACCCCTCCACTTT